Listed here are 7 T cell receptor beta chains from one sample, sequenced in a study of T-cell reconstitution after alpha-beta-depleted transplantation in children. Construction of the TCRbeta library involved unique molecular identifiers. TCRdb re-called the PCR reads through MiXCR, storing one row per CDR3 protein. The sample consists of under 350,000 distinct CDR3 sequences, 9.9% of them appearing once. Sequenced material: PBMCs from the stem cell graft donor, taken from the stem cell graft. These receptors came from a human donor who donated a stem cell graft to a child with SCID.

Turning to this clonotype: This may stem from a read error, because a much larger clone lies one nucleotide away. Here the CDR3 reads CASSQGLACEQYF. CDR3 in DNA: TGCGCCAGCAGCCAAGGACTGGCCTGCGAGCAGTACTTC. This sequence joins TRBV4-1 and TRBJ2-7; D remains ambiguous. This CDR3 has 13 amino acids. V was pared by 1 base and J by 6 bases, with 10 bases between. Per the germline V gene, CDR1 is MGHRA and CDR2 is YSYEKL.

The CDR3 region has the DNA TGCAGTGCTAGTCCCCAGGGGGCCGGTTCACCCCTCCACTTT. Encoded protein: CSASPQGAGSPLHF. The chain carries TRBV20-1 and TRBJ1-6, with 8 positions matching TRBD1. Germline values: CDR1 DFQATT, CDR2 SNEGSKA (reference sequence). This CDR3 is 14 amino acids long. V was clipped by 3 bases and J by 9 bases; unmatched bases: 7.

In this sample, this clonotype turned up many times. The V and J genes are TRBV7-8 and TRBJ2-7, with D unresolved. Germline V lookup: CDR1 SGHVS, CDR2 FQNEAQ. The CDR3 is 14 residues long. Trimming pared 4 bases from V and 6 bases from J, leaving 16 bases between. The CDR3 coding sequence is TGTGCCAGCAGCTATCTGGCTGCGGCCGTCGAGCAGTACTTC. Protein product: CASSYLAAAVEQYF.

Only a few counts were recorded for this clonotype. The chain has TRBV6-1 and TRBJ1-4; no definite D call. The CDR3 extends over 12 amino acids. With 6 bases removed from V and 7 bases from J, the gap between germline ends came to 9 bases. Germline CDR1 is MNHNS and CDR2 is SASEGT. This CDR3 is CASRPLGEKLFF. CDR3 nucleotides: TGTGCCAGCAGGCCCCTTGGTGAAAAACTGTTTTTT.

This clonotype was seen a few times. The chain couples TRBV20-1 to TRBJ2-5; 10 nucleotides line up with TRBD2. Germline V gene lookup returns CDR1 DFQATT and CDR2 SNEGSKA (reference sequence). V lost 6 bases, J lost 3 bases, and 7 bases stayed unmatched. This CDR3 has 14 amino acids. CDR3 loop: CSARTSGNKETQYF. The CDR3 nucleotides are TGCAGTGCAAGGACTAGCGGAAATAAAGAGACCCAGTACTTC.

This clonotype was observed at least ten times. V and J are TRBV20-1 and TRBJ2-2; tentatively, D is TRBD1 (6 bases). V gave up 6 bases and J gave up 4 bases, with 15 bases separating them. The germline V gene has CDR1 DFQATT and CDR2 SNEGSKA (reference sequence). The CDR3 covers 14 residues. CDR3 sequence reads: CSATGQRFTGELFF. The CDR3 nucleotides are TGCAGTGCCACTGGACAGAGATTCACCGGGGAGCTGTTTTTT.

This clonotype showed up just a few times. The chain is built from TRBV27 and TRBJ2-3; no reliable D call. Trimming removed 3 bases at V and 9 bases at J, with 13 bases between. The CDR3 has 13 amino acids. CDR1 and CDR2 from the germline V gene are MNHEY and SMNVEV (reference sequence). The CDR3: CASSLGLIGTQYF. CDR3 sequence (DNA): TGTGCCAGCAGTTTGGGTCTGATAGGGACGCAGTATTTT.